This TCR beta chain was profiled in a study of graft-versus-host responses after intestinal transplantation. Unmatched junction bases numbered 4, after V lost 6 bases and J lost 1 base. CDR1 LNHDA and CDR2 SQIVND come from the germline V gene (reference sequence). This CDR3 comprises 14 residues. Measured with immunoSEQ multiplex PCR; TCRdb has only the in-frame clones, and not every one. This table holds approximately 11,000 clones, nearly 95% found once. This clone was detected only once. The receptor's source is a human patient who received an intestinal transplant, so some T cells may come from the graft donor. Material: PBMCs, obtained 109 to 110 days after intestinal transplant. The chain uses TRBV19 and TRBJ2-5; 8 bases match TRBD1. The CDR3 region is CASSPGGVQETQYF. CDR3 sequence (DNA): TGTGCCAGTAGCCCAGGGGGCGTCCAAGAGACCCAGTACTTC. The whole variable domain, remainder taken from reference TRBV19 and TRBJ2-5, is DGGITQSPKYLFRKEGQNVTLSCEQNLNHDAMYWYRQDPGQGLRLIYYSQIVNDFQKGDIAEGYSVSREKKESFPLTVTSAQKNPTAFYLCASSPGGVQETQYFGPGTRLLVL.